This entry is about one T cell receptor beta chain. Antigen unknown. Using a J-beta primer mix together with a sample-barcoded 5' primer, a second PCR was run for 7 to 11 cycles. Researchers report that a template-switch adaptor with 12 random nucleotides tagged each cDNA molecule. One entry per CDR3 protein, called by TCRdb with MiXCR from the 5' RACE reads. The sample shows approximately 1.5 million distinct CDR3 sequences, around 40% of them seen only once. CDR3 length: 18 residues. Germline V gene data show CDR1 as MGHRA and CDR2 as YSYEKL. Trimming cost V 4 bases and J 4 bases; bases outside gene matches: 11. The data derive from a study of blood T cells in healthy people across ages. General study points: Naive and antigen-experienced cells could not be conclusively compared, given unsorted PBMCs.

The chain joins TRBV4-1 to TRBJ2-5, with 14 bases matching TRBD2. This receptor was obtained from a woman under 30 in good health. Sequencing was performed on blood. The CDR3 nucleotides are TGCGCCAGCAGCCCCAGGGTGACTAGCGGGGGGGCCGGAGAGACCCAGTACTTC. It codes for CASSPRVTSGGAGETQYF.